Included here is one T cell receptor beta chain sequence, with context. Its target is not known. This record belongs to a study of CD8 T cells in ankylosing spondylitis. The germline CDR1 and CDR2 sequences are DFQATT and SNEGSKA (reference sequence). V was clipped by 1 base and J by 2 bases, with 11 bases between them. This CDR3 is built from 14 residues. TCRdb redid the calling of the 5' RACE reads with MiXCR, one entry per CDR3 protein. The profile shows 700,000 to 1,000,000 distinct CDR3 sequences, approximately 10% of them singletons. Findings and caveats of the study: In ankylosing spondylitis blood, a motif of roughly 8 highly homologous TCR beta variants appeared characteristic.

This clonotype originated in a male donor with ankylosing spondylitis. The sequencing sample was made of blood, either unsorted or a sorted T cell fraction (not recorded which). The chain joins TRBV20-1 to TRBJ1-1, with D perhaps matching TRBD1 (6 bases). The CDR3 DNA sequence: TGCAGTGCTAGAGTAGTGGGACATAACACTGAAGCTTTCTTT. Protein sequence: CSARVVGHNTEAFF.